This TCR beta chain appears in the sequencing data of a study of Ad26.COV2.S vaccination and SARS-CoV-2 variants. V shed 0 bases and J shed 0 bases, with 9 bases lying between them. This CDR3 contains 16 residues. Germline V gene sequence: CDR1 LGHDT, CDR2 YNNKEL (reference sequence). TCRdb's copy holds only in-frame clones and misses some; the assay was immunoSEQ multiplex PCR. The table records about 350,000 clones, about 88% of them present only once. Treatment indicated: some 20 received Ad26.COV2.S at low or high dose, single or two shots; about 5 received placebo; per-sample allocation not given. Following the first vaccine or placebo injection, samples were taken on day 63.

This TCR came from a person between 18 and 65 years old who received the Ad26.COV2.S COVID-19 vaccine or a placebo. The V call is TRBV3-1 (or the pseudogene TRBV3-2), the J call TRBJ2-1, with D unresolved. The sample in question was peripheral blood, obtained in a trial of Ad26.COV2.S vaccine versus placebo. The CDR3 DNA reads TGTGCCAGCAGCCAAGAGGCAGCAAGCTCCTACAATGAGCAGTTCTTC. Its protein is CASSQEAASSYNEQFF.